This T cell receptor beta chain was documented in a study of OX40 agonist ivuxolimab in advanced cancers. For context, the study as a whole: The costimulatory receptor OX40 (CD134) was targeted by ivuxolimab, a fully human IgG2 agonistic monoclonal antibody. Of the approximately 54 dose-escalation patients, hepatocellular carcinoma was present in around 20, melanoma in around 15, renal cell carcinoma in 9 and head and neck cancer in 9. Peripheral TCRbeta sequencing aimed to test whether ivuxolimab altered TCR sequence diversity and caused clonal T-cell expansion. A male proportion of 82.7% and a mean age of approximately 60 years, ranging from roughly 20 to 80, were recorded for the dose-escalation cohort. The monotherapy dose-escalation portion (N of about 57 patients) of the phase I ivuxolimab trial is reported in the paper. Partial responses occurred in three dose-escalation patients, of whom one had hepatocellular carcinoma and two had cutaneous melanoma. Patients were allowed to have had prior anti-PD-1, anti-PD-L1 or anti-CTLA-4 therapy, and roughly 40% of the dose-escalation patients had previously received checkpoint inhibitors. Intravenous ivuxolimab was administered to patients every 2 weeks at six dose levels: 0.01, 0.1, 0.3, 1.5, 3 and 10 mg/kg. The full study reports these points: Partial responders in the 0.1-3.0 mg/kg groups had among the lowest normalized peripheral clonal expansion, especially among CD8+ T cells. At doses of 0.1 to 3.0 mg/kg, clonal expansion of both CD4+ and CD8+ T cells in blood was seen between baseline and week 6. The antigen specificity of the clonally expanded peripheral T cells was not determined. After ivuxolimab, CD8+ T cells had more expanded clones than CD4+ T cells on average. Low levels of normalized T-cell clonal expansion were also seen in some nonresponding patients.

The germline V gene specifies SGHDN as CDR1 and FVKESK as CDR2. V is reduced by 1 base and J by 6 bases, leaving a spacing of 15 bases between them. The CDR3 measures 16 amino acids from cysteine to phenylalanine. CDR3 DNA is the only sequence kept; it has 48 bases, read in frame from the first base. Genomic DNA was isolated from the sorted cells so that the TCRbeta CDR3 region could be sequenced. TCRbeta CDR3 regions were sequenced using the immunoSEQ Assay. As stored in TCRdb, this immuneACCESS dataset retains in-frame rearrangements with V and J assigned. A fraction of the clones does not appear; measured against another copy, unresolved V genes explain less than half of the discrepancy, and the remainder lacks a known reason. The sample has around 150,000 clones on record, around 94% of them singletons. The ten largest account for 0.3% to 0.35% of the sample. Patients with a history of autoimmune disease or receiving systemic immunosuppression were excluded from the trial. In every dose cohort, peripheral blood was drawn for TCR sequencing at baseline, cycle 4 day 1, and cycle 7 day 1. The samples were drawn from a first-in-human, open-label, multicenter phase I dose-escalation trial of ivuxolimab. Adults with locally advanced or metastatic melanoma, renal cell, hepatocellular, or head and neck squamous cell carcinoma were enrolled in the trial. Before TCR sequencing, CD4+ T cells and CD8+ T cells were sorted from peripheral blood as separate populations.

Notes on this clone: Its cognate antigen has yet to be identified. Base qualities are not at hand, and no much larger clone is one base apart.

The sequence links TRBV14 to TRBJ2-2, and the D gene may be TRBD2, 5 bases matching. The source of this sequence is an adult with an advanced solid tumor such as melanoma, head and neck, liver or kidney cancer. Specimen: CD4+ or CD8+ T cells sorted from blood, collected in a trial of the OX40 agonist ivuxolimab. The DNA sequence is given as TGTGCCAGCAGCCAAGTTTTGCGGGCTGGCGCCGGGGAGCTGTTTTTT. It translates to CASSQVLRAGAGELFF.